This TCR beta chain was profiled in a study of patients and donors after allogeneic stem cell transplantation. This CDR3 is built from 18 residues. MiXCR, run by TCRdb on the RT-PCR reads, gives a single entry per CDR3 protein. The sample yields 95,000 to 120,000 distinct CDR3 sequences, about a third seen once. This chain uses TRBV21-1 with TRBJ2-2; the D call in the table, TRBD2, was not verified against the DNA. TRBV21-1 is shown as a pseudogene. Sequencing input: blood, either unsorted or a sorted T cell fraction (not recorded which). This clonotype originated in a human donor who was either an allogeneic HSCT recipient or a stem cell or donor lymphocyte infusion donor (not recorded which). It is not recorded whose cells these are; they may come from a transplant donor. The CDR3 loop is CASSIRYRDFSNTGELFF. In nucleotides, the CDR3 is TGTGCCAGCAGCATCCGATATCGGGACTTTTCGAACACCGGGGAGCTGTTTTTT.